Below, 4 T cell receptor beta chains from the same sample are listed, as sequenced in a study of T cells in tuberculosis. Using immunoSEQ multiplex PCR, the repertoire was profiled, and TCRdb retains in-frame clones only, with some absent. The table includes 37,000 or so clones, approximately 94% detected once. What was sequenced was PBMCs. The origin of the receptors is a donor aged 10-35 years with latent tuberculosis or without tuberculosis infection. Some clones in this sample may be carry-over from other donors' samples.

The chain employs TRBV4-3 and TRBJ1-5, with TRBD1 as a possible D gene (6 bases). Trimming pared 3 bases from V and 4 bases from J, leaving 19 bases between. Germline V gene sequence: CDR1 LGHNA, CDR2 YSLEER. The CDR3 is 17 amino acids. The CDR3: CASSQESLGRGNQPQHF. The CDR3 region has the DNA TGCGCCAGCAGCCAGGAGTCCCTGGGGAGGGGGAATCAGCCCCAGCATTTT.

The chain links TRBV7-2 to TRBJ2-1; 12 bases align to TRBD2. CDR1 SGHTA and CDR2 FQGNSA come from the germline V gene. This CDR3 is built from 15 residues. The V gene end was trimmed by 5 bases and the J gene end by 7 bases; junction bases not matched to a gene: 6. CDR3 protein: CASSPWTSGINEQFF. As DNA, the CDR3 is TGTGCCAGCAGCCCATGGACTAGCGGGATTAATGAGCAGTTCTTC. Variable domain in full (rest from reference TRBV7-2 and TRBJ2-1): GAGVSQSPSNKVTEKGKDVELRCDPISGHTALYWYRQSLGQGLEFLIYFQGNSAPDKSGLPSDRFSAERTGGSVSTLTIQRTQQEDSAVYLCASSPWTSGINEQFFGPGTRLTVL.

The chain joins TRBV5-4 to TRBJ2-5; D remains unclear. The CDR3 consists of 14 residues. Trimming pared 5 bases from V and 3 bases from J, leaving 14 bases between. Germline V gene lookup returns CDR1 SGHNT and CDR2 YYREEE (reference sequence). The CDR3 sequence is CASSPGSDEETQYF. The CDR3 DNA reads as TGTGCCAGCAGTCCTGGCAGTGATGAAGAGACCCAGTACTTC.

The rearrangement uses TRBV19 and TRBJ2-7, with D perhaps matching TRBD2 (5 bases). V lost 0 bases, J lost 7 bases, and 10 bases lay in between. The germline gives CDR1 LNHDA, CDR2 SQIVND (reference sequence). CDR3 length: 13 amino acids. The CDR3 DNA sequence: TGTGCCAGTAGTATAGATCTAGCTTCGGAGCAGTACTTC. Encoded protein: CASSIDLASEQYF. The variable domain in full, with the rest retrieved from reference TRBV19 and TRBJ2-7, is DGGITQSPKYLFRKEGQNVTLSCEQNLNHDAMYWYRQDPGQGLRLIYYSQIVNDFQKGDIAEGYSVSREKKESFPLTVTSAQKNPTAFYLCASSIDLASEQYFGPGTRLTVT.